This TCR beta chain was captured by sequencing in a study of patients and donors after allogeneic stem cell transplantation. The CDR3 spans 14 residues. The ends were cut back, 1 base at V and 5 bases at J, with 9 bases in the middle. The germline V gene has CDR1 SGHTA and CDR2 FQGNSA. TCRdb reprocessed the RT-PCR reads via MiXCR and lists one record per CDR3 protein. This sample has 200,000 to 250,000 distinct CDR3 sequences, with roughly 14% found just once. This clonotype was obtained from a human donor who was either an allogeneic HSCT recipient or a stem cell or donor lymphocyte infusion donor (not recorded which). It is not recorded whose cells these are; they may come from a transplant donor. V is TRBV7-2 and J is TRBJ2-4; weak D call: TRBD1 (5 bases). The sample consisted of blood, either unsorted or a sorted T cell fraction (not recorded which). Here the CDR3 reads CASSLGQSENIQYF. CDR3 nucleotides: TGTGCCAGCAGCTTAGGACAGAGTGAAAACATTCAGTACTTC. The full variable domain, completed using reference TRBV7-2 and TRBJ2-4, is GAGVSQSPSNKVTEKGKDVELRCDPISGHTALYWYRQSLGQGLEFLIYFQGNSAPDKSGLPSDRFSAERTGGSVSTLTIQRTQQEDSAVYLCASSLGQSENIQYFGAGTRLSVL.